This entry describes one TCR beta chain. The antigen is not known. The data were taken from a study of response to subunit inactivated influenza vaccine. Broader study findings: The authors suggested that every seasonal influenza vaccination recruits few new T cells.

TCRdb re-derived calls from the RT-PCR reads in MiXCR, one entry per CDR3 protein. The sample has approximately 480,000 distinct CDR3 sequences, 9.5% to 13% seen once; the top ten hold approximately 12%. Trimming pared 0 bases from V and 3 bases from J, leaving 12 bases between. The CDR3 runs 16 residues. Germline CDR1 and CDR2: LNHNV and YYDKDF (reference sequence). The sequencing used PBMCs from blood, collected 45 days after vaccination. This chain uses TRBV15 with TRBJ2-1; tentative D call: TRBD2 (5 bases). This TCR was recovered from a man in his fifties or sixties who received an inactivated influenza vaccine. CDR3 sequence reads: CATSRDRGNLYNEQFF. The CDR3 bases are TGTGCCACCAGCAGAGATCGAGGGAACCTCTACAATGAGCAGTTCTTC.